This TCR beta chain was captured by sequencing in a study of blood T cell repertoires in COVID-19. Study in general: PBMCs, B-cell-depleted T cells, or T cells were the source of the cDNA or gDNA that made up the material.

Cohort 3 donors counted as recovered after two negative PCRs, clearance, or resolved symptoms. Some clones are missing from TCRdb's copy, which holds only in-frame ones; the method was immunoSEQ multiplex PCR. The sample lists 390,000 or so clones, more than 75% occurring once. The TCR sequence derives from a woman aged 45 to 65 who had recovered from COVID-19. Specimen: PBMCs or T cells enriched from blood (not recorded which).

The CDR3 bases are TGTGCCAGCAGCTTTGATTGGGACAGGGGCGGCTACACCTTC. Protein sequence: CASSFDWDRGGYTF. The V call is TRBV5-6, the J call TRBJ1-2, with TRBD1 identical over 10 bases. Germline V gives CDR1 SGHDT, CDR2 YYEEEE. The V gene end was trimmed by 2 bases and the J gene end by 8 bases; junction bases not matched to a gene: 6. The CDR3 extends over 14 amino acids.